The present T cell receptor beta chain was sequenced within a study of regulatory T cells in long-lasting Graves disease. The time point was: newly diagnosed GD, antithyroid drugs for less than 3 months. Following extraction of RNA from PBMCs, that RNA was used to make the TCR library. The authors built TCR beta libraries using iRepertoire HTBI primers and Arm-PCR of CDR3 regions. TCRdb reprocessed the multiplex PCR reads via MiXCR and lists one record per CDR3 protein. The sample holds fewer than 350,000 distinct CDR3 sequences, 18% seen once. This clonotype has at least ten counts. Germline V lookup: CDR1 SGHTA, CDR2 FQGNSA. Unmatched junction bases numbered 11, after V lost 2 bases and J lost 2 bases. The CDR3 has 18 residues.

This chain connects TRBV7-2 to TRBJ2-5, with 10 nucleotides matching TRBD2. This TCR derives from a female donor with Graves disease. Here the sequenced sample was peripheral blood mononuclear cells (PBMCs), taken at new diagnosis, from a patient treated with antithyroid drugs. The CDR3 DNA sequence: TGTGCCAGCAGCTTACTGGCTAGCGGGAGCACCGGTCAAGAGACCCAGTACTTC. As protein: CASSLLASGSTGQETQYF.